A selection of T cell receptor beta chains follows, all from one sample in a study of cytomegalovirus exposure and HLA in healthy donors. The protocol was immunoSEQ multiplex PCR, while the TCRdb copy is restricted to in-frame clones and leaves out a portion. The sample has about 62,000 clones; about 81% are singletons. Sequenced input: PBMCs. Every receptor here comes from a woman in her 30s in good health and CMV-seronegative. The CDR3 runs from the conserved cysteine through the conserved F or W. Fields, in order: clone size, J gene, V gene, D gene, CDR3 protein, CDR3 DNA. A D gene is named only where the DNA matches it firmly. Only part of the rows carry a size: once, few, many, or a class if the clone is expanded.

>-|TRBJ2-3|TRBV20-1|TRBD2
CSGLAGDTQYF
TGCAGTGGACTAGCGGGGGATACGCAGTATTTT
>-|TRBJ2-1|TRBV4-3|TRBD1
CASSPGQGAVNEQFF
TGCGCCAGCAGCCCGGGACAGGGGGCCGTTAATGAGCAGTTCTTC
>-|TRBJ1-6|TRBV6-6|TRBD1
CATFARGDNSPLHF
TGTGCCACCTTCGCCAGGGGGGATAATTCACCCCTCCACTTT
>-|TRBJ1-1|TRBV10-3|-
CAISDQGNTEAFF
TGTGCCATCAGCGACCAGGGGAACACTGAAGCTTTCTTT
>-|TRBJ2-3|TRBV29-1|TRBD2
CSVAGTSGSTDTQYF
TGCAGCGTGGCGGGGACTAGCGGTAGCACAGATACGCAGTATTTT
>-|TRBJ2-1|TRBV7-8|TRBD2
CASSLALADNEQFF
TGTGCCAGCAGCTTAGCGCTAGCGGACAATGAGCAGTTCTTC
>-|TRBJ2-3|TRBV7-2|-
CASSPASATDTQYF
TGTGCCAGCAGCCCCGCGAGCGCCACAGATACGCAGTATTTT
>few|TRBJ2-2|TRBV7-9|-
CASSLQDTGELFF
TGTGCCAGCAGCCTGCAGGACACCGGGGAGCTGTTTTTT
>-|TRBJ1-6|TRBV6-5|TRBD1
CASRRTGDSPLHF
TGTGCCAGCAGGCGGACAGGGGATTCACCCCTCCACTTT
>-|TRBJ2-1|TRBV20-1|-
CSVADYNEQFF
TGCAGTGTTGCGGACTACAATGAGCAGTTCTTC
>-|TRBJ2-1|TRBV5-6|TRBD2
CASSLEREVPFYNEQFF
TGTGCCAGCAGCTTAGAGCGGGAGGTGCCTTTCTACAATGAGCAGTTCTTC
>-|TRBJ2-2|TRBV5-1|-
CASSSGATGELFF
TGCGCCAGCAGCTCAGGGGCCACCGGGGAGCTGTTTTTT
>-|TRBJ2-2|TRBV11-2|-
CASSFFSGTNTGELFF
TGTGCCAGCAGCTTTTTTTCAGGGACGAACACCGGGGAGCTGTTTTTT
>once|TRBJ2-3|TRBV15|-
CATSRKTRIRTDTQYF
TGTGCCACCAGCAGGAAGACTAGAATCCGCACAGATACGCAGTATTTT
>-|TRBJ1-1|TRBV6-5|TRBD1
CASSPDRGLNTEAFF
TGTGCCAGCAGCCCAGACAGGGGCCTGAACACTGAAGCTTTCTTT
>few|TRBJ2-1|TRBV28|TRBD1
CASSYGTDNEQFF
TGTGCCAGCAGTTACGGGACAGACAATGAGCAGTTCTTC
>-|TRBJ1-5|TRBV4-2|-
CASSRGLGDQPQHF
TGTGCCAGCAGCCGGGGATTAGGGGATCAGCCCCAGCATTTT
>-|TRBJ2-7|TRBV7-2|-
CASSLAPSGSVPYEQYF
TGTGCCAGCAGCTTAGCCCCGAGCGGTTCCGTCCCCTACGAGCAGTACTTC
>-|TRBJ2-2|TRBV14|-
CASSQIGGKGELFF
TGTGCCAGCAGCCAAATCGGGGGAAAAGGGGAGCTGTTTTTT
>once|TRBJ2-7|TRBV5-1|TRBD2
CASSDGTTSYGEQYF
TGCGCCAGCAGCGACGGGACTACATCATACGGTGAGCAGTACTTC
>-|TRBJ2-3|TRBV2|TRBD1
CASPTGLTDTQYF
TGTGCCAGCCCGACAGGGCTCACAGATACGCAGTATTTT
>-|TRBJ2-7|TRBV13|TRBD1
CASSPGTGAYEQYF
TGTGCCAGCAGCCCGGGGACAGGGGCCTACGAGCAGTACTTC
>-|TRBJ2-1|TRBV11-2|-
CASSYHGGASSVGSEQFF
TGTGCCAGCAGCTATCATGGCGGGGCTAGCTCTGTGGGTAGTGAGCAGTTCTTC
>-|TRBJ2-7|TRBV27|TRBD2
CASRTGTSGRSLYEQYF
TGTGCCAGCAGAACCGGGACTAGCGGGAGAAGCCTCTACGAGCAGTACTTC
>-|TRBJ2-5|TRBV7-7|TRBD1
CASSFGTEETQYF
TGTGCTAGCAGCTTCGGGACAGAAGAGACCCAGTACTTC
>-|TRBJ1-1|TRBV5-1|TRBD1
CASSLAEGANTEAFF
TGCGCCAGCAGCTTGGCCGAGGGGGCTAACACTGAAGCTTTCTTT
>few|TRBJ2-7|TRBV25-1|-
CASSPGQGSAYEQYF
TGTGCCAGCAGCCCGGGGCAGGGGTCGGCCTACGAGCAGTACTTC
>-|TRBJ1-6|TRBV2|-
CASITDIVDNSPLHF
TGTGCCAGCATCACAGATATAGTTGATAATTCACCCCTCCACTTT
>-|TRBJ2-7|TRBV7-9|-
CASSVTGTMSSYEQYF
TGTGCCAGCAGCGTTACCGGGACAATGAGCTCCTACGAGCAGTACTTC
>-|TRBJ2-3|TRBV5-4|-
CASTSGVPTDTQYF
TGTGCCAGCACCTCGGGGGTCCCCACAGATACGCAGTATTTT
>-|TRBJ2-1|TRBV7-2|-
CASSLGTAYNEQFF
TGTGCCAGCAGCTTAGGGACAGCCTACAATGAGCAGTTCTTC
>few|TRBJ2-3|TRBV19|TRBD2
CASSTGTSGTTDTQYF
TGTGCCAGTAGTACCGGGACTAGCGGGACCACAGATACGCAGTATTTT
>-|TRBJ1-1|TRBV11-2|-
CASSPARAGITEAFF
TGTGCCAGCAGCCCTGCCAGGGCAGGGATTACTGAAGCTTTCTTT
>-|TRBJ2-1|TRBV11-2|TRBD2
CASSSIAGMGYNEQFF
TGTGCCAGCAGCTCGATAGCGGGGATGGGCTACAATGAGCAGTTCTTC
>-|TRBJ2-3|TRBV28|TRBD2
CASSSPGLAGGPGADTQYF
TGTGCCAGCAGTTCCCCGGGACTAGCGGGAGGGCCTGGGGCAGATACGCAGTATTTT
>few|TRBJ2-7|TRBV6-1|-
CASRSTVGGYEQYF
TGTGCCAGCAGGTCTACGGTGGGAGGCTACGAGCAGTACTTC
>-|TRBJ1-2|TRBV4-3|-
CASSQDHEVEGYGYTF
TGCGCCAGCAGCCAAGATCATGAGGTGGAGGGCTATGGCTACACCTTC
>-|TRBJ1-5|TRBV6-5|-
CASSYSATLRNQPQHF
TGTGCCAGCAGTTACTCGGCGACACTCCGCAATCAGCCCCAGCATTTT
>-|TRBJ2-2|TRBV7-2|-
CASQNTGELFF
TGTGCCAGCCAGAACACCGGGGAGCTGTTTTTT
>-|TRBJ2-1|TRBV5-1|-
CASSLEAGTRTYNEQFF
TGCGCCAGCAGCTTGGAGGCGGGGACCCGAACCTACAATGAGCAGTTCTTC
>few|TRBJ1-2|TRBV19|TRBD1
CASSRDRAYGYTF
TGTGCCAGTAGTCGGGACAGAGCCTATGGCTACACCTTC
>-|TRBJ1-2|TRBV4-1|-
CASSQDADSFGTF
TGCGCCAGCAGCCAAGATGCAGACAGCTTTGGGACCTTC
>-|TRBJ2-1|TRBV7-9|-
CAGDSDEQFF
TGTGCCGGGGATAGCGATGAGCAGTTCTTC
>-|TRBJ2-7|TRBV27|TRBD1
CASSVRQGGVSVEQYF
TGTGCCAGCAGTGTGAGACAGGGGGGCGTATCGGTCGAGCAGTACTTC
>-|TRBJ2-2|TRBV2|TRBD2
CASRRLAGTGELFF
TGTGCCAGCAGGCGACTAGCGGGCACCGGGGAGCTGTTTTTT
>-|TRBJ1-5|TRBV2|TRBD1
CASSVSGTGYQPQHF
TGTGCCAGCAGTGTTTCGGGGACAGGGTATCAGCCCCAGCATTTT
>-|TRBJ2-3|TRBV4-2|TRBD2
CASSHGSGSSDTQYF
TGTGCCAGCAGCCACGGTAGCGGGAGTTCAGATACGCAGTATTTT
>-|TRBJ1-1|TRBV7-9|-
CSSSFQRNTEAFF
TGTTCCAGCAGCTTTCAGCGGAACACTGAAGCTTTCTTT
>-|TRBJ2-1|TRBV2|-
CASSESRGLDEQFF
TGTGCCAGCAGTGAATCCCGGGGTTTGGATGAGCAGTTCTTC